These T cell receptor beta chains were read from a single sample in a study of CXCR3-negative and CXCR3-positive naive CD8 T cells. With the 5' RACE reads reprocessed, TCRdb shows one record per CDR3 protein and no DNA. The sample has tens of thousands of distinct CDR3 sequences. The sequenced material came from naive CXCR3+ CD8+ T cells from blood. Receptors were obtained from a human donor in good health. Some clones in this sample may be carry-over from other donors' samples. Both conserved end residues are part of each CDR3.

j_call v_call cdr3_aa
TRBJ1-1 TRBV6-5 CASSYDTANTEAFF
TRBJ1-1 TRBV12-3/TRBV12-4 CASNQGGTPNTEAFF
TRBJ2-7 TRBV23-1 CASLAGTYDYEQYF
TRBJ1-4 TRBV28 CASSSAGLYNEKLFF
TRBJ2-6 TRBV20-1 CSAPKPGANVLTF
TRBJ2-2 TRBV6-5 CASSYSMGTNTGELFF
TRBJ2-1 TRBV5-1 CASSLAGGPPLGEQFF
TRBJ2-7 TRBV7-6 CASSLAGTYEQYF
TRBJ1-1 TRBV7-9 CASSLSGDLIEAFF
TRBJ2-1 TRBV2 CASKTHGGALSYNEQFF
TRBJ1-2 TRBV6-4 CASSDSAGQGTNGYTF
TRBJ2-5 TRBV18 CASSPGGFGETQYF
TRBJ2-5 TRBV11-3 CASSSKPGRQETQYF
TRBJ1-1 TRBV20-1 CSARILGDRTEAFF
TRBJ1-1 TRBV6-6 CATNAGRHTEAFF
TRBJ1-5 TRBV20-1 CSARDMGEGNQPQHF
TRBJ1-2 TRBV29-1 CSVGIQGNYGYTF
TRBJ2-5 TRBV15 CATSRDHGQGRETQYF
TRBJ1-1 TRBV10-2 CASSGRVYTEAFF
TRBJ2-5 TRBV5-6 CASSLGAGVETQYF
TRBJ1-3 TRBV14 CASSQGASYGNTIYF
TRBJ2-7 TRBV29-1 CSVVGTVGSYEQYF
TRBJ1-2 TRBV28 CASKFTGIANYGYTF
TRBJ1-2 TRBV29-1 CSVEALTYGYTF
TRBJ2-2 TRBV29-1 CSVNLGLTGELFF
TRBJ2-7 TRBV7-9 CASSPKPGLINYEQYF
TRBJ2-1 TRBV21-1 CASSKDRLFPPNEQFF
TRBJ1-5 TRBV6-5 CASSPTGFGNQPQHF
TRBJ2-7 TRBV28 CASSLWRGTYEQYF
TRBJ2-3 TRBV6-2/TRBV6-3 CASSYGREGPPDTQYF
TRBJ2-1 TRBV29-1 CSVVWLIAGAYNEQFF
TRBJ2-7 TRBV19 CASSERGRDYEQYF
TRBJ1-3 TRBV29-1 CSVEADRDAGNTIYF
TRBJ2-3 TRBV28 CASSSPRQGSDTQYF
TRBJ1-1 TRBV28 CASSLGAGTTEAFF
TRBJ2-3 TRBV7-9 CASSPEGTSTDTQYF